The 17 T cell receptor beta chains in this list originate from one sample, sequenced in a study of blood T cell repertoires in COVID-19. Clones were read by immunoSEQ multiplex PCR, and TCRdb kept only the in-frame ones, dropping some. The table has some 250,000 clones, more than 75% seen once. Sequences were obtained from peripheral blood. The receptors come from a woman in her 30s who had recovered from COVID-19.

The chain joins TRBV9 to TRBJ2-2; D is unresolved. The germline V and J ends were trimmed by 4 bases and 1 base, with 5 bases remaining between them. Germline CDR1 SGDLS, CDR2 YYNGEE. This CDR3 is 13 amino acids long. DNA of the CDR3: TGTGCCAGCAGCATCGGGAACACCGGGGAGCTGTTTTTT. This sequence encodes CASSIGNTGELFF.

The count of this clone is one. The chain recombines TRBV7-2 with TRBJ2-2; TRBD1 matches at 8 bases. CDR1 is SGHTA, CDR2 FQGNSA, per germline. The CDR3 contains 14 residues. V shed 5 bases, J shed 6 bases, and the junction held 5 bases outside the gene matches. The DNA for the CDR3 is TGTGCCAGCAGCATACGGACAGGGCCCGGGGAGCTGTTTTTT. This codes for CASSIRTGPGELFF.

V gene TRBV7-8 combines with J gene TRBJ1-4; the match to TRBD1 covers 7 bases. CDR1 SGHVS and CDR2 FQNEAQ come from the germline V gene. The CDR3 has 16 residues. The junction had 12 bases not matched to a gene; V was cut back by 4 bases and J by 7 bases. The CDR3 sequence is CASSWLKRGPGEKLFF. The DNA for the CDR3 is TGTGCCAGCAGCTGGTTAAAGAGGGGGCCCGGTGAAAAACTGTTTTTT.

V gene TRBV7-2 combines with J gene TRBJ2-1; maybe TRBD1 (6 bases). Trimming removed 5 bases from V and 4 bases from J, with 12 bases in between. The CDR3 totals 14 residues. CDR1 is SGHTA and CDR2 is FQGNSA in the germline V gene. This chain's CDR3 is CASSRQGSYNEQFF. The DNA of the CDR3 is TGTGCCAGCAGCAGGCAGGGGTCATACAATGAGCAGTTCTTC.

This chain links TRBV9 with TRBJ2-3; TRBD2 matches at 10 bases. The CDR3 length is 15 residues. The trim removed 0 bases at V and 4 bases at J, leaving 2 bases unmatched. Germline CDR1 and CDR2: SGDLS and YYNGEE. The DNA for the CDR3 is TGTGCCAGCAGCGTAGAACTAGCGGGGCCAGATACGCAGTATTTT. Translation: CASSVELAGPDTQYF.

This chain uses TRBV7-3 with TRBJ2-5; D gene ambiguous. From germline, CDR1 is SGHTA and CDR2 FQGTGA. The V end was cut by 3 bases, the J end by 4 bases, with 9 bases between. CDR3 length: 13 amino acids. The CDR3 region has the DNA TGTGCCAGCAGCTTTTCAACGAGAGAGACCCAGTACTTC. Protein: CASSFSTRETQYF.

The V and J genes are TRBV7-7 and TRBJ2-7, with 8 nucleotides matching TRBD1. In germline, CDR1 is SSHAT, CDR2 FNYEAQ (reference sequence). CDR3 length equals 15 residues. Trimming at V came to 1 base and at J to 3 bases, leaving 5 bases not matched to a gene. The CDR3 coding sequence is TGTGCCAGCAGCTTAGGGGCAGGGGGCTACTACGAGCAGTACTTC. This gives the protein CASSLGAGGYYEQYF.

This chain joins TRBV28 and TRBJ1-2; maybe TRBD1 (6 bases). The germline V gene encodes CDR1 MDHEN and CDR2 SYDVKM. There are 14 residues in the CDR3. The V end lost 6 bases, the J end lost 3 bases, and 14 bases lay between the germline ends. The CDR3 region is CASSRGGVDYGYTF. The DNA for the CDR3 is TGTGCCAGCAGCCGAGGGGGTGTTGACTATGGCTACACCTTC.

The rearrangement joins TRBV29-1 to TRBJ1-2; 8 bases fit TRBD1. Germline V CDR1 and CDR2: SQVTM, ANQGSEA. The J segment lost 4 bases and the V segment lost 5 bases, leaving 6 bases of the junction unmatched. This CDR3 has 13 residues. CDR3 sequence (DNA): TGCAGCGTTTCCCCCCAGGGGGCCTATGGCTACACCTTC. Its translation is CSVSPQGAYGYTF. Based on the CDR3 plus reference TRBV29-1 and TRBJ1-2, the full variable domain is SAVISQKPSRDICQRGTSLTIQCQVDSQVTMMFWYRQQPGQSLTLIATANQGSEATYESGFVIDKFPISRPNLTFSTLTVSNMSPEDSSIYLCSVSPQGAYGYTFGSGTRLTVV.

The CDR3 nucleotides read TGTGCCAGCAGTTACGGGGTCACAGGCCCCCGGGAGACCCAGTACTTC. It codes for CASSYGVTGPRETQYF. The rearrangement uses TRBV6-2 or TRBV6-3 and TRBJ2-5; possibly TRBD1 for D (5 bases). Germline V lookup: CDR1 MNHEY, CDR2 SVGEGT. CDR3 length equals 16 residues. The V and J ends lost 2 bases and 5 bases respectively, with 18 bases between them.

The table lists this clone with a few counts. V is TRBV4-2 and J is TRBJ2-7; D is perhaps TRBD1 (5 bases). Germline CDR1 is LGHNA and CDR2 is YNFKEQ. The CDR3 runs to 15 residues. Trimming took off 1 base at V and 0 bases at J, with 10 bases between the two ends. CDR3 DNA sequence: TGTGCCAGCAGCCAAGCTCAGGGTGGCTCCTACGAGCAGTACTTC. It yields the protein CASSQAQGGSYEQYF.

CDR3 DNA: TGTGCCAGTAGTCCTACAGGGGTAGATCGCTATGGCTACACCTTC. Its translation is CASSPTGVDRYGYTF. The rearrangement uses TRBV19 and TRBJ1-2; 7 nucleotides line up with TRBD1. Looked up from germline, CDR1 is LNHDA and CDR2 is SQIVND (reference sequence). With V trimmed by 5 bases and J by 4 bases, 10 bases remained unmatched. The CDR3 is 15 residues long.

In DNA form, the CDR3 reads TGTGCCAGCAGGGGGACTAGCACAGATACGCAGTATTTT. Its translation: CASRGTSTDTQYF. V usage is TRBV6-5 and J usage is TRBJ2-3, with a weak D call TRBD2 (6 bases). CDR1 and CDR2 (germline): MNHEY, SVGAGI. Deletions cut 6 bases from V and 0 bases from J, with 7 bases between. This CDR3 is 13 amino acids long.

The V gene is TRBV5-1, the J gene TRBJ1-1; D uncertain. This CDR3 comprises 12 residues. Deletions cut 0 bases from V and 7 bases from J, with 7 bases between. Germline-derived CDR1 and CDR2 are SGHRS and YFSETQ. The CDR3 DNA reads TGCGCCAGCAGCTTGGGTCCCGGTGAAGCTTTCTTT. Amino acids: CASSLGPGEAFF.

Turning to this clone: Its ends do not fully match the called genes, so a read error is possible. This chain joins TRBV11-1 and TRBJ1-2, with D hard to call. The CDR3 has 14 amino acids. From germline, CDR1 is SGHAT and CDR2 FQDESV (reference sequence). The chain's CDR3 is CASSLAASNYGYTF. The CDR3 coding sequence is TGTGCCAGCAGCTTAGCCGCTTCTAACTATGGCTACACTTTC.

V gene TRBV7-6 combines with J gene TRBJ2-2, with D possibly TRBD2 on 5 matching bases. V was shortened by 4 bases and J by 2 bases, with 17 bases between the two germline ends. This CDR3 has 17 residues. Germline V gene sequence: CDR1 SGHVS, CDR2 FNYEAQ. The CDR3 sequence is CASSSLTGGPNTGELFF. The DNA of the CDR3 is TGTGCCAGCAGCTCCCTCACCGGAGGACCTAACACCGGGGAGCTGTTTTTT.

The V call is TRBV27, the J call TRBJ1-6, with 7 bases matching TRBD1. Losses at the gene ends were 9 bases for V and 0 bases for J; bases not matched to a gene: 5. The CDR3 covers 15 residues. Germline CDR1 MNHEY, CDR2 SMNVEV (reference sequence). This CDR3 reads CASPTGSSYNSPLHF. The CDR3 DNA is TGTGCCAGTCCGACAGGGAGCTCCTATAATTCACCCCTCCACTTT.